These T cell receptor beta chains were read from a single sample in a study of OX40 agonist ivuxolimab in advanced cancers. This table comes from immunoSEQ multiplex PCR, and its TCRdb copy is limited to in-frame clones, with some not included. The data show about 28,000 clones, with about 83% seen just once and 25% held by the top ten. The specimen was CD4+ or CD8+ T cells sorted from blood, collected in a trial of the OX40 agonist ivuxolimab. Receptors originate from an adult with an advanced solid tumor such as melanoma, head and neck, liver or kidney cancer. Both conserved end residues are part of each CDR3. The D gene is left open where the match is weak. The listing skips clone size in some rows; elsewhere it reads once, few, many or a size class.

J gene | D gene | clone size | V gene | CDR3 protein | CDR3 DNA
TRBJ2-1 | TRBD2 | . | TRBV7-9 | CASSLAPSGPYNEQFF | TGTGCCAGCAGCTTAGCCCCTAGCGGACCATACAATGAGCAGTTCTTC
TRBJ2-1 | TRBD2 | . | TRBV9 | CASSVEGGSHEQFF | TGTGCCAGCAGCGTAGAAGGCGGGAGTCATGAGCAGTTCTTC
TRBJ2-3 | . | once | TRBV5-1 | CASSLEQILSTDTQYF | TGCGCCAGCAGCTTGGAACAGATACTCAGCACAGATACGCAGTATTTT
TRBJ2-3 | . | . | TRBV5-1 | CASSLAGRPYTDTQYF | TGCGCCAGCAGCTTGGCAGGGCGGCCTTACACAGATACGCAGTATTTT
TRBJ2-7 | TRBD1 | . | TRBV7-9 | CASSLLGTGTYEQYF | TGTGCCAGCAGCTTACTAGGGACAGGGACGTACGAGCAGTACTTC
TRBJ1-4 | TRBD1 | . | TRBV10-1 | CASSEYRTGSLETNEKLFF | TGCGCCAGCAGTGAGTACAGGACAGGGAGTTTGGAAACTAATGAAAAACTGTTTTTT
TRBJ2-2 | . | . | TRBV28 | CASSTPGLDTGELFF | TGTGCCAGCAGTACACCGGGACTTGACACCGGGGAGCTGTTTTTT
TRBJ2-7 | . | . | TRBV5-1 | CASSLGQGKGEQYF | TGCGCCAGCAGCTTGGGTCAGGGGAAAGGAGAGCAGTACTTC
TRBJ1-4 | . | few | TRBV11-2 | CASSLLRGKLFF | TGTGCCAGCAGCCTCCTTAGGGGAAAACTGTTTTTT
TRBJ2-1 | TRBD1 | . | TRBV15 | CATSRPGQGDGEQFF | TGTGCCACCAGCAGACCGGGACAGGGGGATGGTGAGCAGTTCTTC
TRBJ2-7 | . | . | TRBV27 | CASSLSGHLYEQYF | TGTGCCAGCAGTTTATCGGGACACCTCTACGAGCAGTACTTC
TRBJ2-5 | TRBD2 | . | TRBV7-9 | CASSRRTSGRAGETQYF | TGTGCCAGCAGCCGCCGTACTAGCGGGAGGGCGGGAGAGACCCAGTACTTC
TRBJ2-5 | . | . | TRBV18 | CASSERTPQETQYF | TGTGCCAGCTCAGAACGGACCCCCCAAGAGACCCAGTACTTC
TRBJ2-7 | . | . | TRBV21-1 | CASSGSTSYEQYF | TGTGCCAGCAGCGGGAGTACCTCCTACGAGCAGTACTTC
TRBJ2-7 | . | . | TRBV6-5 | CASTDSSYEQYF | TGTGCCAGCACGGACTCGTCCTACGAGCAGTACTTC
TRBJ2-3 | TRBD2 | . | TRBV28 | CASSSTSGRGADTQYF | TGTGCCAGCAGTTCGACTAGCGGGAGAGGTGCAGATACGCAGTATTTT
TRBJ2-3 | TRBD2 | . | TRBV11-3 | CASSSWTSGRTDTQYF | TGTGCCAGCAGCTCCTGGACTAGCGGGAGAACAGATACGCAGTATTTT
TRBJ2-7 | TRBD2 | . | TRBV29-1 | CSVEGGSSSYEQYF | TGCAGCGTTGAGGGAGGGAGTAGCTCCTACGAGCAGTACTTC
TRBJ2-3 | . | . | TRBV13 | CASSTSTDTQYF | TGTGCCAGCAGCACGAGCACAGATACGCAGTATTTT
TRBJ1-2 | . | . | TRBV12-5 | CASGFQGCYTF | TGTGCTAGTGGTTTCCAGGGCTGCTACACCTTC